Presented here are 20 T cell receptor beta chains from one specimen sequenced in a study of beta chain features in type 1 diabetes. Sequencing targeted expressed TCRB transcripts, as all isolated RNA had been reverse transcribed. TCRdb's table, derived via immunoSEQ multiplex PCR, lists solely in-frame clones and lacks some. The sample has hundreds of thousands of clones; over 65% are singletons. The sequencing sample was made of naive CD4+ T cells from blood. The source of these receptors is a man aged 30 to 45 in good health.

The CDR3 spells CAISESYRSNYGYTF. The CDR3, as DNA: TGTGCCATCAGTGAGTCGTACAGGTCTAACTATGGCTACACCTTC. The rearrangement links TRBV10-3 to TRBJ1-2, with D perhaps matching TRBD1 (5 bases). Trimming took off 0 bases at V and 0 bases at J, with 8 bases between the two ends. The CDR3 contains 15 residues. Germline CDR1 and CDR2: ENHRY and SYGVKD.

The chain carries TRBV14 and TRBJ2-1, with 7 bases fitting TRBD2. The CDR3 runs to 19 residues. J was trimmed by 2 bases and V by 0 bases; bases with no gene match: 13. Germline V gene lookup returns CDR1 SGHDN and CDR2 FVKESK. CDR3: CASSQDRGDGGVPYNEQFF. Written as DNA, the CDR3 is TGTGCCAGCAGCCAAGATCGGGGGGACGGCGGGGTCCCCTACAATGAGCAGTTCTTC.

This clone has just a few counts. V gene TRBV7-2 combines with J gene TRBJ2-1; D unclear. V was trimmed by 1 base and J by 9 bases, leaving 10 bases between them. Germline V gives CDR1 SGHTA, CDR2 FQGNSA. The CDR3 loop spans 13 amino acids. The CDR3 DNA reads as TGTGCCAGCAGCTTAGTTGTAGGCGCTGAGCAGTTCTTC. Amino acid sequence: CASSLVVGAEQFF. The full variable domain, its missing parts supplied by reference TRBV7-2 and TRBJ2-1, is GAGVSQSPSNKVTEKGKDVELRCDPISGHTALYWYRQSLGQGLEFLIYFQGNSAPDKSGLPSDRFSAERTGGSVSTLTIQRTQQEDSAVYLCASSLVVGAEQFFGPGTRLTVL.

This clone was detected only a few times. This chain uses TRBV30 with TRBJ2-7, with 7 bases identical to TRBD2. Germline-derived CDR1 and CDR2 are GTSNPN and SVGIG (reference sequence). V trimming: 0 bases; J trimming: 5 bases; junction bases outside the gene matches: 7. This CDR3 has 14 amino acids. CDR3 in amino acids: CAWSVRGSNNEQYF. The CDR3 DNA is TGTGCCTGGAGTGTACGCGGGAGCAACAACGAGCAGTACTTC. Together with reference TRBV30 and TRBJ2-7, the CDR3 gives the full variable domain: SQTIHQWPATLVQPVGSPLSLECTVEGTSNPNLYWYRQAAGRGLQLLFYSVGIGQISSEVPQNLSASRPQDRQFILSSKKLLLSDSGFYLCAWSVRGSNNEQYFGPGTRLTVT.

V and J are TRBV5-1 and TRBJ2-7, with 10 bases identical to TRBD2. CDR1 is SGHRS and CDR2 is YFSETQ in the germline V gene. The CDR3 consists of 15 residues. Unmatched junction bases numbered 8, after V lost 4 bases and J lost 4 bases. This CDR3 reads CASSMLAGEYYEQYF. The CDR3 region has the DNA TGCGCCAGCAGCATGCTAGCGGGGGAATATTACGAGCAGTACTTC.

V and J are TRBV4-3 and TRBJ2-1; no reliable D call. The CDR3 length is 15 residues. Germline V gene lookup returns CDR1 LGHNA and CDR2 YSLEER. V lost 3 bases and J 8 bases, leaving 17 bases between the germline ends. CDR3 protein: CASSQESQVRYEQFF. In nucleotides, the CDR3 is TGCGCCAGCAGCCAGGAGAGTCAAGTTCGGTATGAGCAGTTCTTC.

This chain uses TRBV30 with TRBJ1-2; 9 nucleotides agree with TRBD1. Germline V gene data show CDR1 as GTSNPN and CDR2 as SVGIG (reference sequence). This CDR3 region has 14 residues. With V trimmed by 1 base and J by 2 bases, 2 bases remained unmatched. CDR3 DNA sequence: TGTGCCTGGAGTGGGGACAGGGAGAACTATGGCTACACCTTC. Protein sequence: CAWSGDRENYGYTF.

The chain links TRBV6-6 to TRBJ2-7; TRBD2 matches 7 bases. Looked up from germline, CDR1 is MNHNY and CDR2 is SVGAGI (reference sequence). The V and J ends lost 11 bases and 0 bases, in that order; junction bases with no gene match: 7. This CDR3 contains 13 residues. CDR3 region: CAARDYSSYEQYF. The CDR3 DNA follows: TGTGCCGCCCGGGACTACAGCTCCTACGAGCAGTACTTC.

V gene TRBV6-1 combines with J gene TRBJ2-3; 8 bases map to TRBD2. The CDR3 is made up of 14 amino acids. The germline V gene has CDR1 MNHNS and CDR2 SASEGT. V lost 7 bases, J lost 3 bases, and 6 bases stayed unmatched. CDR3 region: CASTLRGGTDTQYF. Here the CDR3 DNA reads TGTGCCAGCACGCTTCGGGGGGGGACAGATACGCAGTATTTT.

The V gene is TRBV28, the J gene TRBJ2-7; D unresolved. This CDR3 has 17 amino acids. Trimming took off 2 bases at V and 2 bases at J, with 19 bases between the two ends. Per germline, CDR1 MDHEN and CDR2 SYDVKM. The CDR3 spells CASSLGPRGRRPYEQYF. CDR3 sequence (DNA): TGTGCCAGCAGTTTAGGCCCCCGCGGAAGGCGGCCCTACGAGCAGTACTTC.

Here the CDR3 reads CAWSVQWQRISYEQYF. As DNA, the CDR3 is TGTGCCTGGAGTGTACAATGGCAGCGAATTAGCTACGAGCAGTACTTC. The chain couples TRBV30 to TRBJ2-7; no clear D. This CDR3 spans 16 amino acids. Between the trimmed V and J ends, which lost 0 bases and 3 bases, there was a span of 18 bases. CDR1 is GTSNPN, CDR2 SVGIG, per germline (reference sequence).

Concerning this clone itself: At the DNA level, this CDR3 is encoded by other sequences in the same sample as well. The CDR3 region has the DNA TGTGCTTGGGGATCCTACAATGAGCAGTTCTTC. It yields the protein CAWGSYNEQFF. This chain links TRBV30 with TRBJ2-1; no firm D call. Germline assignment: CDR1 GTSNPN and CDR2 SVGIG (reference sequence). The CDR3 loop spans 11 amino acids.

This sequence joins TRBV7-9 and TRBJ2-5; TRBD1 matches at 10 bases. Germline V lookup: CDR1 SEHNR, CDR2 FQNEAQ (reference sequence). With V trimmed by 10 bases and J by 3 bases, 11 bases remained unmatched. The CDR3 extends over 15 amino acids. The CDR3 reads CATYGQGVNEETQYF. The CDR3 coding sequence is TGTGCCACCTACGGACAGGGGGTCAACGAAGAGACCCAGTACTTC.

This clone was picked up a small number of times. The gene calls are TRBV7-2 and TRBJ2-3; TRBD2 aligns across 11 bases. The germline gives CDR1 SGHTA, CDR2 FQGNSA. Losses at the gene ends were 7 bases for V and 5 bases for J; bases not matched to a gene: 5. The CDR3 covers 14 residues. CDR3: CASTTSGAGDTQYF. Written as DNA, the CDR3 is TGTGCCAGCACGACTAGCGGGGCCGGAGATACGCAGTATTTT.

This clone has a single count. This chain connects TRBV12-5 to TRBJ2-3; D gene uncertain. CDR1 and CDR2 (germline): LGHNT, FRNRAP. CDR3 length: 15 residues. V was pared by 5 bases and J by 6 bases, with 18 bases between. In DNA form, the CDR3 reads TGTGCTAGTGGTCGTGACGGGCAAGGGCGTGATACGCAGTATTTT. Translated: CASGRDGQGRDTQYF.

This chain connects TRBV5-1 to TRBJ2-7; D possibly uses TRBD1 or TRBD2 (5 bases each). CDR1 is SGHRS, CDR2 YFSETQ, per germline. Between the trimmed V and J ends, which lost 0 bases and 0 bases, there was a span of 16 bases. The CDR3 spans 17 residues. DNA of the CDR3: TGCGCCAGCAGCTTGGACTATTTGGGACCGAGCTCCTACGAGCAGTACTTC. This sequence encodes CASSLDYLGPSSYEQYF. Complete variable domain (other parts from reference TRBV5-1 and TRBJ2-7): KAGVTQTPRYLIKTRGQQVTLSCSPISGHRSVSWYQQTPGQGLQFLFEYFSETQRNKGNFPGRFSGRQFSNSRSEMNVSTLELGDSALYLCASSLDYLGPSSYEQYFGPGTRLTVT.

This sequence joins TRBV29-1 and TRBJ2-7; D is unclear. Looked up from germline, CDR1 is SQVTM and CDR2 is ANQGSEA. CDR3 length equals 15 residues. The V end lost 0 bases, the J end lost 4 bases, and 16 bases lay between the germline ends. The CDR3 region is CSVEDYSRSFYEQYF. Written as DNA, the CDR3 is TGCAGCGTTGAAGACTACAGCCGTTCTTTTTACGAGCAGTACTTC.

The chain carries TRBV5-1 and TRBJ2-5; no reliable D call. Germline-derived CDR1 and CDR2 are SGHRS and YFSETQ. This CDR3 has 14 amino acids. Trimming cost V 2 bases and J 1 base, with 9 bases left between them. CDR3 coding DNA: TGCGCCAGCAGCTTTGGTACAGTCCAAGAGACCCAGTACTTC. It yields the protein CASSFGTVQETQYF.

The chain combines TRBV7-2 with TRBJ2-2; D is undetermined. V shed 0 bases and J shed 1 base, with 6 bases lying between them. The germline gives CDR1 SGHTA, CDR2 FQGNSA. This CDR3 contains 15 residues. The CDR3 sequence is CASSLAPLNTGELFF. CDR3 nucleotide sequence: TGTGCCAGCAGCTTAGCGCCGCTGAACACCGGGGAGCTGTTTTTT.

V usage is TRBV30 and J usage is TRBJ2-5; possibly TRBD1 for D (5 bases). The CDR3 length is 13 residues. Germline values: CDR1 GTSNPN, CDR2 SVGIG (reference sequence). V was pared by 4 bases and J by 5 bases, with 14 bases between. The CDR3: CAWKADSRETQYF. In DNA, the CDR3 is TGTGCCTGGAAGGCAGACAGTCGGGAGACCCAGTACTTC.